The present entry profiles one TCR beta chain with its context. No antigen is known for it. This sample is drawn from a study of a mutant IDH1 vaccine in newly diagnosed glioma. The wider study: Patients were started on vaccination 4-6 weeks after radiotherapy alone, or with temozolomide cycles. Patients previously underwent radiotherapy, temozolomide, or both, and most underwent both. Study findings and constraints: With respect to changes in top peripheral T cell clonotypes, pseudoprogression seemed unrelated.

Time point specified: week 47, end of study. The vaccine gave 300 ug of a 20-mer mutant IDH1 peptide subcutaneously per dose. The vaccination schedule gave patients eight doses in weeks 1, 3, 5, 7, 11, 15, 19 and 23. The method was immunoSEQ multiplex PCR; TCRdb's version includes in-frame clones alone and lacks a portion of them. The sample records about 24,000 clones, about 81% being singletons. Looked up from germline, CDR1 is SGHRS and CDR2 is YFSETQ. The CDR3 extends over 17 amino acids. The ends were cut back, 0 bases at V and 1 base at J, with 13 bases in the middle. J is TRBJ2-2 and V is TRBV5-1, with D perhaps TRBD1 (5 bases). This TCR was sampled from a man aged 35 to 55 with glioma. Some clones in this sample may be carry-over from other donors' samples. The sequencing here drew on PBMCs, taken from a glioma patient whose treatment included an IDH1 peptide vaccine. The CDR3 DNA follows: TGCGCCAGCAGCTTGGAGGGAATAGGACAGAACACCGGGGAGCTGTTTTTT. Translated, it gives CASSLEGIGQNTGELFF.